A selection of T cell receptor beta chains follows, all from one sample in a study of blood T cells in healthy people across ages. One entry per CDR3 protein, called by TCRdb with MiXCR from the 5' RACE reads. This sample has about 760,000 distinct CDR3 sequences, with 25% found just once. This sample was also put to use in a study of T cells of mothers and their children.

Sequencing was done on a sample of blood. These receptors all come from a boy younger than 18 in good health. The conserved cysteine and the conserved F or W are not part of the CDR3 here. Some rows mark clone size as missing; the rest say once, few, many or name a class of expanded clone.

TRBJ2-7,TRBV5-6,-,ASSSQVGGYEQY
TRBJ2-5,TRBV3-1,-,ASSQELAGWETQY
TRBJ1-2,TRBV6-1,-,ASSEVSGTYGYT
TRBJ1-5,TRBV7-2,-,ASSLGGGLRGNQPQH
-,TRBV14,-,ASSAYQGLSDEQY
TRBJ2-1,TRBV7-9,few,ASSYDLAGQSYNEQF
TRBJ2-2,TRBV9,-,ASSQLAGATGELF
TRBJ2-7,TRBV7-2,-,ASSLGGGLEQY
-,TRBV6-1,few,ASREAGEQF
TRBJ2-7,TRBV20-1,few,SALATNSYEQY
TRBJ2-5,TRBV6-1,-,ASSEGLATAQY
TRBJ2-4,TRBV4-1,few,ASSQEFFAAKAGIAKNIQY
TRBJ2-2,TRBV28,-,ASSVRGTSGANTGELF
TRBJ2-5,TRBV2,-,ASRTRDPQETQY
TRBJ2-1,TRBV7-3,few,ASSLREAGGFDSEQF
TRBJ2-1,TRBV5-1,few,ASSPGLAVEQEHYNEQF
TRBJ2-1,TRBV6-6,few,ASSLAGESYNEQF
TRBJ2-7,TRBV5-1,-,ASSPLGGTGDEQY
TRBJ1-5,TRBV7-2,-,ASSAPYQPQH
TRBJ2-2,TRBV20-1,-,SAQNTGELF
TRBJ1-2,TRBV29-1,few,SVRRQEDNYGYT
TRBJ2-5,TRBV12-3/TRBV12-4,few,ASSSASAQETQY
TRBJ2-5,TRBV3-1,few,ASRPRTSQETQY
TRBJ2-7,TRBV2,few,ASSEDGQGAYEQY
TRBJ1-1,TRBV29-1,few,SVTFRKNTEAF
-,TRBV6-2/TRBV6-3,-,ASKENQETQY
TRBJ1-1,TRBV20-1,few,SAREGPSSTEAF
TRBJ1-2,TRBV4-1,few,ASSQEWGYGYT
TRBJ1-1,TRBV2,-,ASSDRREAF
TRBJ1-1,TRBV5-1,-,ASSLDGTSNTEAF
TRBJ1-1,TRBV7-9,few,ASSFPDTEAF
TRBJ1-5,TRBV3-1,-,ASSQAADQPQH
TRBJ2-7,TRBV29-1,few,SGLDPHRDEQY
TRBJ2-3,TRBV20-1,few,SARDNALAEGDTQY
TRBJ2-5,TRBV28,few,ASSPPGTSGTGETQY
TRBJ2-5,TRBV5-6,-,ASSLVGTIQETQY
TRBJ1-4,TRBV19,-,ASSMTDEKLF
TRBJ1-1,TRBV4-3,-,ASSQDGNRLNEAF
TRBJ2-5,TRBV7-7,-,ASSSGLAGNRGETQY
TRBJ2-5,TRBV12-3/TRBV12-4,few,ASSLRSGGEKETQY
-,TRBV6-5,-,ASGNKETTYEQY
-,TRBV28,-,ASSATGREGPYEQY
TRBJ2-7,TRBV20-1,-,SARDLWASGTYEQY
TRBJ1-4,TRBV19,-,ASSRDRTPEEKLF
TRBJ2-5,TRBV20-1,-,SARDTLGLGNQETQY
TRBJ2-1,TRBV4-2,few,ASSEEATSGEGEQF
TRBJ1-4,TRBV6-5,few,ASRPTGGREKLF
TRBJ1-6,TRBV7-2,-,ASSSSGGGSPLH
TRBJ2-2,TRBV2,-,ASSATSGDYTGELF
TRBJ1-3,TRBV19,-,ASSPTGTANTIY
TRBJ1-1,TRBV5-5,-,ASSLIPNTEAF
TRBJ1-6,TRBV10-3,few,AISEEGVQYNSPLH
-,TRBV9,-,ASSVGPESYEQY
TRBJ1-1,TRBV6-4,few,ASSPSWDSLEAF
TRBJ1-4,TRBV20-1,few,SARDWTNEKLF
TRBJ1-2,TRBV2,-,ASSEAATGYT
TRBJ2-7,TRBV4-2,few,ASSQGGLAGEQY
TRBJ1-1,TRBV7-8,-,ASSLGTVKNTEAF
TRBJ2-7,TRBV13,few,ASSLSGRVYEQY
TRBJ2-3,TRBV5-5,-,ASSDGQGSQY